A single sample gave rise to the 10 T cell receptor beta chains below, sequenced in a study of control samples from healthy donors and cancer patients. TCRdb's table, derived via immunoSEQ multiplex PCR, lists solely in-frame clones and lacks some. The repertoire holds roughly 120,000 clones, with 70% to 90% as singletons. Sequenced input: blood. These receptors all stem from a middle-aged man in good health.

This clone has a count of ten or more. The V call is TRBV28, the J call TRBJ2-7; no reliable D call. Deletions cut 5 bases from V and 2 bases from J, with 4 bases between. Germline values: CDR1 MDHEN, CDR2 SYDVKM. The CDR3 has 11 residues. The CDR3 sequence: CASSHTYEQYF. The CDR3 coding sequence is TGTGCCAGCAGTCATACCTACGAGCAGTACTTC.

The CDR3 spells CASSDGDRGRTEAFF. As DNA, the CDR3 is TGTGCCAGCAGCGATGGGGACAGGGGGCGAACTGAAGCTTTCTTT. The rearrangement uses TRBV9 and TRBJ1-1; 12 bases agree with TRBD1. The junction had 5 bases not matched to a gene; V was cut back by 3 bases and J by 5 bases. In germline, CDR1 is SGDLS, CDR2 YYNGEE. The CDR3 runs to 15 residues.

V is TRBV2 and J is TRBJ1-5; the match to TRBD1 covers 9 bases. CDR3 length equals 15 residues. CDR1 is SNHLY, CDR2 FYNNEI, per germline. V was clipped by 6 bases and J by 3 bases; unmatched bases: 6. CDR3 region: CASSDRGLDNQPQHF. The CDR3 DNA follows: TGTGCCAGCAGCGACAGGGGGTTGGACAATCAGCCCCAGCATTTT.

The genes are TRBV6-5 and TRBJ2-5, with 11 bases identical to TRBD2. V lost 7 bases and J lost 2; bases outside the gene matches: 6. There are 15 residues in the CDR3. Germline CDR1 and CDR2: MNHEY and SVGAGI. DNA of the CDR3: TGTGCCAGCACTAGCGGGGGGTTAGGTCAAGAGACCCAGTACTTC. This encodes CASTSGGLGQETQYF.

The J gene is TRBJ2-3, the V gene TRBV2; maybe TRBD2 (5 bases). This CDR3 has 16 amino acids. V dropped 4 bases and J dropped 1 base, with 15 bases sitting between them. Germline CDR1 reads SNHLY; CDR2 reads FYNNEI. The CDR3 reads CASSGQVRERTDTQYF. The CDR3 coding sequence is TGTGCCAGCAGTGGTCAAGTGAGGGAACGCACAGATACGCAGTATTTT. Using reference TRBV2 and TRBJ2-3 for the parts outside the CDR3, the full variable domain is EPEVTQTPSHQVTQMGQEVILRCVPISNHLYFYWYRQILGQKVEFLVSFYNNEISEKSEIFDDQFSVERPDGSNFTLKIRSTKLEDSAMYFCASSGQVRERTDTQYFGPGTRLTVL.

Only one count was recorded for this clone. This chain links TRBV30 with TRBJ1-4; possibly TRBD1 for D (6 bases). V lost 3 bases to trimming and J lost 7 bases, with 21 bases between them. There are 16 residues in the CDR3. Germline V gene lookup returns CDR1 GTSNPN and CDR2 SVGIG (reference sequence). The CDR3 loop reads CAWRNSQGSVSEKLFF. CDR3 bases: TGTGCCTGGAGAAACAGCCAGGGGAGCGTTAGTGAAAAACTGTTTTTT.

This clone appeared a few times. The rearrangement links TRBV15 to TRBJ1-4; unclear D gene. Looked up from germline, CDR1 is LNHNV and CDR2 is YYDKDF (reference sequence). The CDR3 covers 15 residues. Between the trimmed V and J ends, which lost 0 bases and 5 bases, there was a span of 10 bases. As DNA, the CDR3 is TGTGCCACCAGCAGAGAAGTCCAACAGAATGAAAAACTGTTTTTT. Translation gives CATSREVQQNEKLFF. The full variable domain, with the rest looked up from reference TRBV15 and TRBJ1-4, is DAMVIQNPRYQVTQFGKPVTLSCSQTLNHNVMYWYQQKSSQAPKLLFHYYDKDFNNEADTPDNFQSRRPNTSFCFLDIRSPGLGDTAMYLCATSREVQQNEKLFFGSGTQLSVL.

This rearrangement joins TRBV5-1 to TRBJ2-7, with D hard to call. The V and J ends lost 1 base and 0 bases respectively, with 5 bases between them. The germline CDR1 and CDR2 sequences are SGHRS and YFSETQ. This CDR3 has 13 amino acids. DNA for the CDR3: TGCGCCAGCAGCTTGAGCAGCTCCTACGAGCAGTACTTC. Translating it yields CASSLSSSYEQYF.

The rearrangement uses TRBV11-3 and TRBJ1-3; the match to TRBD1 covers 8 bases. Germline values: CDR1 SGHNT, CDR2 YENEEA. This CDR3 contains 16 residues. Trimming cost V 5 bases and J 0 bases; bases outside gene matches: 6. The CDR3 is CASSRRDRSSGNTIYF. The CDR3 nucleotides are TGTGCCAGCAGCCGCAGGGACAGGAGCTCTGGAAACACCATATATTTT. Together with reference TRBV11-3 and TRBJ1-3, the CDR3 gives the full variable domain: EAGVVQSPRYKIIEKKQPVAFWCNPISGHNTLYWYLQNLGQGPELLIRYENEEAVDDSQLPKDRFSAERLKGVDSTLKIQPAELGDSAVYLCASSRRDRSSGNTIYFGEGSWLTVV.

The chain has TRBV6-1 and TRBJ1-5, with TRBD1 matching over 8 bases. Per the germline V gene, CDR1 is MNHNS and CDR2 is SASEGT. CDR3 length: 16 amino acids. The ends lost 0 bases at V and 3 bases at J; junction bases unmatched: 4. In DNA form, the CDR3 reads TGTGCCAGCAGTGAAGCGCAGGGGGCTTTCAATCAGCCCCAGCATTTT. Its protein product is CASSEAQGAFNQPQHF.